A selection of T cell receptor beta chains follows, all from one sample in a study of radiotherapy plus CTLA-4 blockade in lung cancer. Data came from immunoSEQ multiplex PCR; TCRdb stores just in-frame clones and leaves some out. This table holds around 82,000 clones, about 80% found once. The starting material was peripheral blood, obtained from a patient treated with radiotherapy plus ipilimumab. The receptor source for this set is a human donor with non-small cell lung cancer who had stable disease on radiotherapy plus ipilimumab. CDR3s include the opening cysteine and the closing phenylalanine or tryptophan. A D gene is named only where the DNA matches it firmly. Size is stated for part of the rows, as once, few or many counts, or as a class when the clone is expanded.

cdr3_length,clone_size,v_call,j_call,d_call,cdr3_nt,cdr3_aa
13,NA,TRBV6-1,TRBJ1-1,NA,TGTGCCAGCAGCTCTTCGGGGAACACTGAAGCTTTCTTT,CASSSSGNTEAFF
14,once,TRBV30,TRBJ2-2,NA,TGTGCAATGAAGTTGGGCGGCGGCACCGGGGAGCTGTTTTTT,CAMKLGGGTGELFF
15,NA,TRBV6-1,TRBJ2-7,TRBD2,TGTGCCATCGCATACGGACTAGTTAACTCCTACGAGCAGTACTTC,CAIAYGLVNSYEQYF
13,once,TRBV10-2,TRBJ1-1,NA,TGCGCCAGCAGTGATCTCGGGGGCACTGAAGCTTTCTTT,CASSDLGGTEAFF
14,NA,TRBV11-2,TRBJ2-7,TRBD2,TGTGCCAGCAGCTTAGGTCGTGGTAGCGGGTCGCCGTCCTTC,CASSLGRGSGSPSF
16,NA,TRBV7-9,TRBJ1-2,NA,TGTGCCAGCATCCTAGGCCCCGGACAGCTTCGACAGGGCTACACCTTC,CASILGPGQLRQGYTF
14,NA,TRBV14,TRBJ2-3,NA,TGTGCCAGCAGCCGACTAGGGCTCGGCGATACGCAGTATTTT,CASSRLGLGDTQYF
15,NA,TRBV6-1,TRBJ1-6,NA,TGTGCCAGCGTCGCCGGGGACGGAGTTAATTCACCCCTCCACTTT,CASVAGDGVNSPLHF
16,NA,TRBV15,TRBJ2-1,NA,TGTGCCACCAGCAGAGTAGCGGCCAGCTCCTACAATGAGCAGTTCTTC,CATSRVAASSYNEQFF
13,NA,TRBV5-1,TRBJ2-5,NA,TGCGCCAGCAGCTTGGACGGGGCGGGGACCCCGTACTTC,CASSLDGAGTPYF
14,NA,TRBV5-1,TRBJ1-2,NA,TGCGCCAGCAGCTTGCAGTCAGAACCTTATGGCTACACCTTC,CASSLQSEPYGYTF
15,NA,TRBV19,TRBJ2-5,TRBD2,TGTGCCAGTAGCTTGACTAGCGGGAGCGGAGAGACCCAGTACTTC,CASSLTSGSGETQYF
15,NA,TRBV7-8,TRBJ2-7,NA,TGTGCCAGCAGCGGTATTGGAGGCCCGGAGAGTCAGCAGTACTTC,CASSGIGGPESQQYF
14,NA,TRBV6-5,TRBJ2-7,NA,TGTGCCAGCAGTTACACGGGGGTGGCCTACGAGCAGTACTTC,CASSYTGVAYEQYF
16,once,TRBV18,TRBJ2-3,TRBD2,TGTGCCAGCTCACCATTGAGCGGGGGCGGCACAGATACGCAGTATTTT,CASSPLSGGGTDTQYF
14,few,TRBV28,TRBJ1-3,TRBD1,TGTGCCAGCAGGTCAACAGGGGCAGGAAACACCATATATTTT,CASRSTGAGNTIYF
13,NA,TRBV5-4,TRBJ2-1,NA,TGTGCCAGCAGCTCCGACCCACAGGGTCAGCGGTTCTTC,CASSSDPQGQRFF
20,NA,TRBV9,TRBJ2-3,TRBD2,TGTGCCAGCAGCCTAAACCCAGGACTAGCGGGGGGGCCTGGGACAGATACGCAGTATTTT,CASSLNPGLAGGPGTDTQYF
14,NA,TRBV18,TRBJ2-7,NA,TGTGCCAGCTCACCTTCACAGCACGGGTACGAGCAGTACTTC,CASSPSQHGYEQYF
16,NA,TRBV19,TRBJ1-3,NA,TGTGCCAGTAACCTACTGCGGACAGACTCTGGAAACACCATATATTTT,CASNLLRTDSGNTIYF
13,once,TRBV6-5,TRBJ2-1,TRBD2,TGTGCCAGCATGAGACTAGCGGCCAATGAGCAGTTCTTC,CASMRLAANEQFF
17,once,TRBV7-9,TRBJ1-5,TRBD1,TGTGCCAGCAGCCGTTCGACAGGGACCGGCGGCAATCAGCCCCAGCATTTT,CASSRSTGTGGNQPQHF
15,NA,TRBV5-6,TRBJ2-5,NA,TGTGCCAGCAGCTTGATCGCTCGAGGGACAGAGACCCAGTACTTC,CASSLIARGTETQYF
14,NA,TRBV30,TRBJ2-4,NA,TGTGCCTGGAGTTTGTCTAGTTTGCAAAACATTCAGTACTTC,CAWSLSSLQNIQYF
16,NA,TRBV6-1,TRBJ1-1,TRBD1,TGTGCCAGCAGTGGAGACAGGGCGAAGATGAACACTGAAGCTTTCTTT,CASSGDRAKMNTEAFF
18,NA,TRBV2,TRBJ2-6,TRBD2,TGTGCCAGCAGTCCACTAGCGGGGGGGCCGCCTGGGGCCAACGTCCTGACTTTC,CASSPLAGGPPGANVLTF
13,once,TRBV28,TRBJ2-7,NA,TGTGCCAGCAGCCTCTTAGGGTTCCACGAGCAGTACTTC,CASSLLGFHEQYF
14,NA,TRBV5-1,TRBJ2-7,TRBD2,TGCGCCAGCAGCCCACTAGCGGGAGAAGGCGAGCAGTACTTC,CASSPLAGEGEQYF
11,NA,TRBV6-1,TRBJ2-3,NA,TGTGCCAGCAGCCACGGGGATACGCAGTATTTT,CASSHGDTQYF
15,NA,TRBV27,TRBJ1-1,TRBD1,TGTGCCAGCAGTCCCGGACAGGGAGGAAGGACTGAAGCTTTCTTT,CASSPGQGGRTEAFF
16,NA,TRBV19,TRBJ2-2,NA,TGTGCCAGTAGGGAGGGGGGCGGCGCGAACACCGGGGAGCTGTTTTTT,CASREGGGANTGELFF